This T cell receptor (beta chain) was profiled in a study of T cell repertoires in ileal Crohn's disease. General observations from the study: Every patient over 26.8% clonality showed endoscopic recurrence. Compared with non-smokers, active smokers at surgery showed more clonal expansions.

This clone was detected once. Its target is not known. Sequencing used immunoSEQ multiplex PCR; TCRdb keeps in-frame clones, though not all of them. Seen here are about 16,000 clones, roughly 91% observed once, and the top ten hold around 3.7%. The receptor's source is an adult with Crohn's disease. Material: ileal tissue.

CDR3 sequence: CASSPPFTGPNEKLFF. As DNA, the CDR3 is TGTGCCAGCTCACCACCCTTTACAGGGCCTAATGAAAAACTGTTTTTT. V is TRBV18 and J is TRBJ1-4, with a weak D call TRBD1 (6 bases). This CDR3 is built from 16 residues. Trimming stripped 0 bases from V and 3 bases from J, with 11 bases between. CDR1 and CDR2 from the germline V gene are KGHSH and LQKENI.